Shown below are 3 T cell receptor beta chains from a single sample sequenced in a study of identical twins. A single record per CDR3 protein comes from TCRdb applying MiXCR to the 5' RACE reads. The table shows approximately 410,000 distinct CDR3 sequences, with roughly 20% occurring only once. Sequencing was carried out using naive T cells sorted from blood. These receptors were taken from a man aged 45-60 years in good health.

The J gene is TRBJ2-1, the V gene TRBV29-1; D is undetermined. The CDR3 length is 13 residues. Trimming cost V 4 bases and J 9 bases, with 16 bases left between them. Germline-derived CDR1 and CDR2 are SQVTM and ANQGSEA. CDR3 sequence reads: CSVVHGPRAEQFF. CDR3 nucleotide sequence: TGCAGCGTTGTCCACGGGCCCCGGGCTGAGCAGTTCTTC.

This clonotype has at least ten counts. The chain couples TRBV7-2 to TRBJ2-5, with 10 bases identical to TRBD2. Germline CDR1 SGHTA, CDR2 FQGNSA. With 5 bases clipped from V and 6 bases from J, the junction kept 9 bases outside the gene matches. The CDR3 is 15 amino acids. CDR3 DNA sequence: TGTGCCAGCAGCCTTAGCGGGGGGTCCCCTCAGACCCAGTACTTC. Amino acid sequence: CASSLSGGSPQTQYF.

V gene TRBV12-3 or TRBV12-4 combines with J gene TRBJ1-5; D unclear. The CDR3 totals 14 residues. The V end lost 4 bases, the J end lost 6 bases, and 13 bases lay between the germline ends. The CDR3 protein is CASSSRQPSQPQHF. The CDR3 nucleotides read TGTGCCAGCAGTTCACGACAACCTAGTCAGCCCCAGCATTTT.